Each of the 17 T cell receptor beta chains below was sequenced from the same sample in a study of T cell responses to AZD1222 COVID-19 vaccine. Here immunoSEQ multiplex PCR was the method, and the copy in TCRdb shows in-frame clones only, minus some. This table holds 200,000 to 250,000 clones, roughly 91% found once. The material was peripheral blood, obtained on day 0 of MenACWY control vaccination. These receptor sequences come from an adult in good health.

The J gene is TRBJ1-2, the V gene TRBV12-3 or TRBV12-4; D is possibly TRBD1 (6 bases). Trimming took off 3 bases at V and 8 bases at J, with 13 bases between the two ends. This CDR3 spans 13 amino acids. CDR3 protein: CASSFGGLSGYTF. Here the CDR3 DNA reads TGTGCCAGCAGTTTTGGGGGCTTAAGCGGCTACACCTTC.

The J gene is TRBJ1-1, the V gene TRBV5-1; D might be TRBD1 (6 bases). The CDR3 loop spans 14 amino acids. Trimming took off 4 bases at V and 0 bases at J, with 10 bases between the two ends. Germline V gene lookup returns CDR1 SGHRS and CDR2 YFSETQ. CDR3 sequence (DNA): TGCGCCAGCAGCGCGGGACACATGAACACTGAAGCTTTCTTT. It translates to CASSAGHMNTEAFF.

This clone appeared a single time. The same CDR3 arises from other DNA sequences in this sample as well. The CDR3 nucleotides read TGCGCCAGCAGCTTGGTTGCTGGTACCTACAATGAGCAGTTCTTC. Residues: CASSLVAGTYNEQFF. V is TRBV5-1 and J is TRBJ2-1; D remains unclear. The germline V gene encodes CDR1 SGHRS and CDR2 YFSETQ. V was pared by 0 bases and J by 2 bases, with 9 bases between. The CDR3 is 15 amino acids.

This chain joins TRBV19 and TRBJ2-2; a weak D match, TRBD1 (6 bases). The V gene's germline CDR1 is LNHDA and CDR2 SQIVND (reference sequence). V gave up 8 bases and J gave up 0 bases, with 19 bases separating them. The CDR3 length is 17 residues. CDR3 in amino acids: CASSTGWGTTNTGELFF. As DNA, the CDR3 is TGTGCCAGTTCAACAGGGTGGGGGACAACGAACACCGGGGAGCTGTTTTTT. Looking up the rest from reference TRBV19 and TRBJ2-2 gives the full variable domain: DGGITQSPKYLFRKEGQNVTLSCEQNLNHDAMYWYRQDPGQGLRLIYYSQIVNDFQKGDIAEGYSVSREKKESFPLTVTSAQKNPTAFYLCASSTGWGTTNTGELFFGEGSRLTVL.

The genes are TRBV29-1 and TRBJ2-1; D gene uncertain. CDR3 length equals 16 residues. V lost 0 bases to trimming and J lost 2 bases, with 14 bases between them. Per the germline V gene, CDR1 is SQVTM and CDR2 is ANQGSEA. CDR3 amino acids: CSVEDLLGLAYNEQFF. In DNA, the CDR3 is TGCAGCGTTGAAGATCTTCTCGGGTTGGCCTACAATGAGCAGTTCTTC.

This chain connects TRBV23-1 to TRBJ1-2; D is uncertain. TRBV23-1 is identified as an open reading frame with a role that is uncertain. The CDR3 has 17 amino acids. V was trimmed by 0 bases and J by 2 bases, leaving 16 bases between them. The CDR3 reads CASSQSYFPPPNYGYTF. The CDR3 bases are TGCGCCAGCAGTCAATCGTACTTCCCCCCACCCAACTATGGCTACACCTTC.

The V and J genes are TRBV2 and TRBJ1-2; D gene ambiguous. CDR3 size: 14 residues. The V and J ends lost 2 bases and 8 bases respectively, with 15 bases between them. Germline-derived CDR1 and CDR2 are SNHLY and FYNNEI. The CDR3 DNA follows: TGTGCCAGCAGTGAACTGGGTAGACGGTTGGGCTACACCTTC. Residues: CASSELGRRLGYTF. The whole variable domain, filled in from reference TRBV2 and TRBJ1-2, reads EPEVTQTPSHQVTQMGQEVILRCVPISNHLYFYWYRQILGQKVEFLVSFYNNEISEKSEIFDDQFSVERPDGSNFTLKIRSTKLEDSAMYFCASSELGRRLGYTFGSGTRLTVV.

This rearrangement joins TRBV5-1 to TRBJ1-1; D not certain. The CDR3 contains 12 residues. Germline CDR1 SGHRS, CDR2 YFSETQ. Trimming took off 5 bases at V and 4 bases at J, with 9 bases between the two ends. CDR3 sequence reads: CASREGSTEAFF. The CDR3 DNA reads as TGCGCCAGCAGGGAAGGTTCCACTGAAGCTTTCTTT.

V usage is TRBV2 and J usage is TRBJ1-1, with D possibly being TRBD1 (5 bases). CDR3 length equals 14 residues. Germline V CDR1 and CDR2: SNHLY, FYNNEI. Trimming removed 7 bases from V and 1 base from J, with 13 bases in between. The CDR3 DNA sequence: TGTGCCAGCACGATAGACAGTTCGAACACTGAAGCTTTCTTT. Protein sequence: CASTIDSSNTEAFF.

The V call is TRBV2, the J call TRBJ2-3; TRBD1 aligns across 8 bases. CDR1 and CDR2 (germline): SNHLY, FYNNEI. The CDR3 runs 15 residues. V shed 7 bases and J 3 bases; nucleotides not matched to a gene: 9. The CDR3, as DNA: TGTGCCAGCACCCGAGGGAGACAGGGGACAGATACGCAGTATTTT. Translated, it gives CASTRGRQGTDTQYF. Complete variable domain (other parts from reference TRBV2 and TRBJ2-3): EPEVTQTPSHQVTQMGQEVILRCVPISNHLYFYWYRQILGQKVEFLVSFYNNEISEKSEIFDDQFSVERPDGSNFTLKIRSTKLEDSAMYFCASTRGRQGTDTQYFGPGTRLTVL.

The chain recombines TRBV3-1 (or the pseudogene TRBV3-2) with TRBJ1-2; D not resolved. The germline V gene encodes CDR1 LGHDT and CDR2 YNNKEL (reference sequence). CDR3 length equals 13 residues. Trimming cost V 5 bases and J 6 bases, with 13 bases left between them. CDR3 region: CASSLQLGDGYTF. The CDR3 DNA is TGTGCCAGCAGCTTGCAACTTGGGGATGGCTACACCTTC.

V gene TRBV28 combines with J gene TRBJ2-2; D is ambiguous. This CDR3 contains 14 residues. With 4 bases removed from V and 0 bases from J, the gap between germline ends came to 6 bases. Germline V gene lookup returns CDR1 MDHEN and CDR2 SYDVKM. The CDR3 sequence: CASSSGSNTGELFF. CDR3 bases: TGTGCCAGCAGTTCCGGGTCGAACACCGGGGAGCTGTTTTTT.

CDR3 sequence reads: CASSRTTGGQGYTF. In DNA, the CDR3 is TGTGCCAGCAGCCGAACCACAGGGGGGCAGGGCTACACCTTC. The chain uses TRBV28 and TRBJ1-2; 8 bases line up with TRBD1. V trimming: 6 bases; J trimming: 8 bases; junction bases outside the gene matches: 11. The length of the CDR3 is 14 residues. The germline CDR1 and CDR2 sequences are MDHEN and SYDVKM.

The chain combines TRBV7-2 with TRBJ1-3; weak D call: TRBD1 (6 bases). The CDR3 length is 13 residues. V dropped 5 bases and J dropped 12 bases, with 17 bases sitting between them. Per germline, CDR1 SGHTA and CDR2 FQGNSA. The CDR3 coding sequence is TGTGCCAGCAGCCCATGGACAGCGGGTGGCATATATTTT. This encodes CASSPWTAGGIYF.

The J gene is TRBJ2-5, the V gene TRBV19, with 7 nucleotides matching TRBD1. The CDR3 covers 17 residues. Unmatched junction bases numbered 20, after V lost 8 bases and J lost 5 bases. Germline CDR1 and CDR2: LNHDA and SQIVND (reference sequence). The CDR3 spells CASFALWSGTVGETQYF. DNA of the CDR3: TGTGCCAGTTTTGCGCTATGGTCCGGGACAGTAGGGGAGACCCAGTACTTC.

The chain couples TRBV7-9 to TRBJ2-5; 10 bases are shared with TRBD2. CDR3 length equals 16 residues. Germline V gene sequence: CDR1 SEHNR, CDR2 FQNEAQ (reference sequence). Germline trimming cut 6 bases from V and 5 bases from J; bases unmatched to any gene: 12. The CDR3 sequence is CASSFSGGAVVETQYF. As DNA, the CDR3 is TGTGCCAGCAGTTTCAGCGGGGGGGCCGTGGTGGAGACCCAGTACTTC.

The chain joins TRBV11-2 to TRBJ1-6; TRBD1 aligns across 8 bases. The CDR3 loop spans 15 amino acids. The junction had 7 bases not matched to a gene; V was cut back by 5 bases and J by 7 bases. Germline CDR1 reads SGHAT; CDR2 reads FQNNGV. CDR3 sequence reads: CASSPRTGTNSPLHF. CDR3 in DNA: TGTGCCAGCAGCCCACGGACAGGGACCAATTCACCCCTCCACTTT. Full variable domain (rest looked up from reference TRBV11-2 and TRBJ1-6): EAGVAQSPRYKIIEKRQSVAFWCNPISGHATLYWYQQILGQGPKLLIQFQNNGVVDDSQLPKDRFSAERLKGVDSTLKIQPAKLEDSAVYLCASSPRTGTNSPLHFGNGTRLTVT.